The 13 T cell receptor beta chains presented below share a single source sample, sequenced in a study of technical replicates of blood from a handful of donors. Generated by immunoSEQ multiplex PCR, the TCRdb table keeps only in-frame clones and is missing some. Of about 83,000 clones in the sample, about 90% were seen once. The sequenced material came from T cells isolated from PBMCs. The receptor source for this set is a human donor in good health.

The CDR3 DNA reads as TGTGCCAGCAGTTTCCTGGCTAGTCAGTTCTTC. Protein: CASSFLASQFF. The genes are TRBV28 and TRBJ2-1; D gene ambiguous. Trimming pared 3 bases from V and 13 bases from J, leaving 10 bases between. Germline CDR1 MDHEN, CDR2 SYDVKM. This CDR3 has 11 residues.

The sample holds one count of this clone. The CDR3 DNA reads TGTGCCAGCAGCTTAAGTGGGAGCGAGCAGTTCTTC. Translating gives CASSLSGSEQFF. The rearrangement links TRBV7-3 to TRBJ2-1, with D tentatively TRBD2 (5 bases). The CDR3 is 12 amino acids. Germline CDR1 is SGHTA and CDR2 is FQGTGA. Trimming shortened V by 1 base and J by 10 bases, and 8 bases separated the two germline ends.

The sample holds one count of this clone. This sequence joins TRBV11-2 and TRBJ2-7, with D possibly TRBD2 on 6 matching bases. V lost 5 bases and J 1 base, leaving 12 bases between the germline ends. CDR1 and CDR2 from the germline V gene are SGHAT and FQNNGV. The length of the CDR3 is 14 residues. CDR3 nucleotides: TGTGCCAGCAGCCCTGCGGGACCGTCCTACGAGCAGTACTTC. Translating it yields CASSPAGPSYEQYF.

This clone was counted between two and nine times. The chain joins TRBV7-9 to TRBJ2-3; D is ambiguous. This CDR3 is built from 14 residues. Trimming stripped 3 bases from V and 0 bases from J, with 7 bases between. Germline lookup yields CDR1 SEHNR and CDR2 FQNEAQ (reference sequence). In nucleotides, the CDR3 is TGTGCCAGCAGCTTCGAGTTCAGCACAGATACGCAGTATTTT. Amino acids: CASSFEFSTDTQYF.

This chain links TRBV6-6 with TRBJ1-5; D is uncertain. Trimming took off 4 bases at V and 4 bases at J, with 5 bases between the two ends. This CDR3 contains 12 residues. Germline assignment: CDR1 MNHNY and CDR2 SVGAGI (reference sequence). The CDR3 nucleotides are TGTGCCAGCAGTTTTCATAATCAGCCCCAGCATTTT. This sequence encodes CASSFHNQPQHF.

This clone was counted once. This chain links TRBV11-2 with TRBJ2-5; D might be TRBD1 (6 bases). The germline gives CDR1 SGHAT, CDR2 FQNNGV. The CDR3 runs 13 residues. Deletions cut 6 bases from V and 2 bases from J, with 10 bases between. CDR3 coding DNA: TGTGCCAGCAGGTTGACAGGACAAGAGACCCAGTACTTC. Translation gives CASRLTGQETQYF.

This clone was counted a single time. The chain combines TRBV4-1 with TRBJ2-7; TRBD1 matches 9 bases. The V gene's germline CDR1 is MGHRA and CDR2 YSYEKL. J lost 3 bases, V lost 3 bases, and 9 bases had no gene match. CDR3 length equals 16 residues. The DNA for the CDR3 is TGCGCCAGCAGCCATCAATTCGGGACAGGGCACTACGAGCAGTACTTC. This codes for CASSHQFGTGHYEQYF.

This clone has more than one count but fewer than ten. The CDR3 loop is CAWSVQVQMNTEAFF. CDR3 coding DNA: TGTGCCTGGAGTGTACAGGTCCAGATGAACACTGAAGCTTTCTTT. The V and J genes are TRBV30 and TRBJ1-1, with D perhaps matching TRBD1 (5 bases). V was pared by 0 bases and J by 0 bases, with 11 bases between. From germline, CDR1 is GTSNPN and CDR2 SVGIG (reference sequence). The CDR3 loop spans 15 amino acids.

This chain connects TRBV4-1 to TRBJ2-5; tentatively, D is TRBD1 (6 bases). Germline CDR1 reads MGHRA; CDR2 reads YSYEKL. V was pared by 6 bases and J by 7 bases, with 27 bases between. The CDR3 runs 17 residues. For the CDR3, the DNA is TGCGCCAGCAGTCATAGTAATTTCCGGGACACTCGAGGGACCCAGTACTTC. This codes for CASSHSNFRDTRGTQYF.

This clone came up once. The chain is built from TRBV28 and TRBJ1-5; 8 positions agree with TRBD1. The CDR3 is made up of 14 amino acids. Germline-derived CDR1 and CDR2 are MDHEN and SYDVKM. V lost 8 bases to trimming and J lost 4 bases; unmatched junction nucleotides: 7. The CDR3 loop reads CASVRTGNNQPQHF. The DNA for the CDR3 is TGTGCCAGCGTCAGGACAGGGAATAATCAGCCCCAGCATTTT.

CDR3 sequence reads: CASSYGTGSNQPQHF. DNA for the CDR3: TGCGCCAGCAGCTACGGTACAGGCTCCAATCAGCCCCAGCATTTT. This chain uses TRBV5-1 with TRBJ1-5; a weak D match, TRBD1 (5 bases). The V and J ends lost 3 bases and 3 bases respectively, with 13 bases between them. CDR1 is SGHRS, CDR2 YFSETQ, per germline. This CDR3 region has 15 residues.

The rearrangement joins TRBV5-5 to TRBJ2-3; D not certain. Germline values: CDR1 SGHKS, CDR2 YYEKEE (reference sequence). Trimming stripped 2 bases from V and 4 bases from J, with 5 bases between. CDR3 size: 12 residues. CDR3 protein: CASSLSADTQYF. The CDR3 DNA reads TGTGCCAGCAGCTTAAGCGCAGATACGCAGTATTTT.

The chain carries TRBV5-4 and TRBJ2-5; 7 nucleotides agree with TRBD1. Trimming cost V 4 bases and J 0 bases; bases outside gene matches: 3. This CDR3 comprises 14 residues. CDR1 is SGHNT and CDR2 is YYREEE in the germline V gene (reference sequence). The CDR3 here is CASSRTGDQETQYF. As DNA, the CDR3 is TGTGCCAGCAGCCGAACAGGGGACCAAGAGACCCAGTACTTC.